The present entry profiles one TCR beta chain with its context. Survey-level TCR beta sequencing used the immunoSEQ assay. Sequencing used immunoSEQ multiplex PCR; TCRdb keeps in-frame clones, though not all of them. The sample lists under 65,000 clones, over 90% seen once, with around 10% in the top ten. The CDR3 runs 14 residues. Trimming left V 0 bases short and J 9 bases short, with 15 bases between. Germline loops: CDR1 WNHNN, CDR2 SYGVQD (reference sequence). This clonotype originated in a man aged 35-49 years with rheumatoid arthritis. The genes are TRBV10-1 and TRBJ2-7, with no clear D. Sequences were obtained from PBMCs. The CDR3 bases are TGCGCCAGCAGTGAGTCGGTGGGAACTACAGTGCAGTACTTC. This sequence encodes CASSESVGTTVQYF.